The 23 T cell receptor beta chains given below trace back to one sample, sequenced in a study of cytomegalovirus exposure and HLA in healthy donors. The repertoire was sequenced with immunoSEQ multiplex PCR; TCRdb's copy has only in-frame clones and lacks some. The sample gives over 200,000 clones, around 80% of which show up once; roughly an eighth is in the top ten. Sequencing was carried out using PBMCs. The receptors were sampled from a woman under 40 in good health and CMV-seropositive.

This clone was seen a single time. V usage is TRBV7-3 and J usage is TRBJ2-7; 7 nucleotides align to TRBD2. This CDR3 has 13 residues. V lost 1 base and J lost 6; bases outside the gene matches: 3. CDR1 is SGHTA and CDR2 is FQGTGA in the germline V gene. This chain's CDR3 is CASSLSGGSEQYF. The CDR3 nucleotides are TGTGCCAGCAGCTTAAGCGGCGGGAGCGAGCAGTACTTC.

In nucleotides, the CDR3 is TGTGCCAGCAGCGTCGGGGTACTAGGAGTCCCAGATACGCAGTATTTT. It is translated as CASSVGVLGVPDTQYF. V is TRBV9 and J is TRBJ2-3; D might be TRBD2 (5 bases). V lost 2 bases, J lost 4 bases, and 17 bases lay in between. Germline V gives CDR1 SGDLS, CDR2 YYNGEE. The CDR3 covers 16 residues.

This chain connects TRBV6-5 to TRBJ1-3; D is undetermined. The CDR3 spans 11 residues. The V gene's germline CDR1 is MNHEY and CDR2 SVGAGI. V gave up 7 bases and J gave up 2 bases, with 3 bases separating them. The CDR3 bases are TGTGCCAGCACCGCTGGAAACACCATATATTTT. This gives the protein CASTAGNTIYF.

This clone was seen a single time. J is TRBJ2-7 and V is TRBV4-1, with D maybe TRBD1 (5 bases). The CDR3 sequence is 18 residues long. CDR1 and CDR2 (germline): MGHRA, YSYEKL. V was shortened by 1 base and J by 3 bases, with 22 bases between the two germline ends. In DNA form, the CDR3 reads TGCGCCAGCAGCCAAGCTGTCCAGGGATCCACGGTACGCTACGAGCAGTACTTC. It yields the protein CASSQAVQGSTVRYEQYF.

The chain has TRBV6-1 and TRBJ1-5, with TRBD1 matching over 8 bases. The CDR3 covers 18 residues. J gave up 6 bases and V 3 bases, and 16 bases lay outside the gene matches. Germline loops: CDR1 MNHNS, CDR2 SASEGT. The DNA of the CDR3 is TGTGCCAGCAGTGAGTTTTTGGGAGGGCAGGGGGCGATTCAGCCCCAGCATTTT. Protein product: CASSEFLGGQGAIQPQHF.

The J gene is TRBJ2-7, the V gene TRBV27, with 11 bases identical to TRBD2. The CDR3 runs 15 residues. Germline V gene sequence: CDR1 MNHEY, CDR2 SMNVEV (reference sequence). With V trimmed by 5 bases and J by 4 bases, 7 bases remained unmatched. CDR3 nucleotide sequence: TGTGCCAGCAGTGCGCCGGGACTAGCGGCTTACGAGCAGTACTTC. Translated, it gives CASSAPGLAAYEQYF.

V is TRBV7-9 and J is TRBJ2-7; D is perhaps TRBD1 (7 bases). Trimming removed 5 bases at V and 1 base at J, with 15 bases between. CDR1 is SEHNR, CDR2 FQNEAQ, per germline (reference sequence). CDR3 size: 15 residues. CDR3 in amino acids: CASSGGTVTSYEQYF. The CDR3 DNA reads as TGTGCCAGCAGCGGCGGGACAGTTACATCCTACGAGCAGTACTTC.

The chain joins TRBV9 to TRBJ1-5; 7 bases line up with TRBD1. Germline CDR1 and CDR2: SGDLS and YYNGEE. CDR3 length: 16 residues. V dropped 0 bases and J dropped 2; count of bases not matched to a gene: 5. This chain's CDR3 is CASSVGWDSRNQPQHF. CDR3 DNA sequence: TGTGCCAGCAGCGTAGGTTGGGACAGTCGCAATCAGCCCCAGCATTTT.

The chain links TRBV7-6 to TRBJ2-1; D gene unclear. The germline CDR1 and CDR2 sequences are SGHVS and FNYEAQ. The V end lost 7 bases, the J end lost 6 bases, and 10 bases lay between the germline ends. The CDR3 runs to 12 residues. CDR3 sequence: CASTSTRNEQFF. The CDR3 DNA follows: TGTGCCAGCACCTCCACCCGCAATGAGCAGTTCTTC.

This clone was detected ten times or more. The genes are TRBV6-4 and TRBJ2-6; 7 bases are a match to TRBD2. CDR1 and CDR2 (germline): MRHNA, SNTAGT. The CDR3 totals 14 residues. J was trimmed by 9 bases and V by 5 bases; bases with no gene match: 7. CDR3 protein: CASSRGGEDNVLTF. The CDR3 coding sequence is TGTGCCAGCAGTCGTGGGGGGGAGGACAACGTCCTGACTTTC.

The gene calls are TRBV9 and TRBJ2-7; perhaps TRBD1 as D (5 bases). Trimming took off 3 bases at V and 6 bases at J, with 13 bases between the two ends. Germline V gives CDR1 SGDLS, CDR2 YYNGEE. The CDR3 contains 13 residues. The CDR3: CASSGNVGPEQYF. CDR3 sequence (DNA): TGTGCCAGCAGCGGTAATGTGGGGCCCGAGCAGTACTTC. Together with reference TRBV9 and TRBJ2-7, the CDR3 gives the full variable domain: DSGVTQTPKHLITATGQRVTLRCSPRSGDLSVYWYQQSLDQGLQFLIQYYNGEERAKGNILERFSAQQFPDLHSELNLSSLELGDSALYFCASSGNVGPEQYFGPGTRLTVT.

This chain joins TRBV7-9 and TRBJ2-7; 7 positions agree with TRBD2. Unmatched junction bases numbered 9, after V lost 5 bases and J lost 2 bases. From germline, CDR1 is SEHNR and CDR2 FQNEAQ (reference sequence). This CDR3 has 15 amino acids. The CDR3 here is CASSRSGRGTYEQYF. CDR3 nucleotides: TGTGCCAGCAGCCGTAGCGGGCGGGGAACCTACGAGCAGTACTTC.

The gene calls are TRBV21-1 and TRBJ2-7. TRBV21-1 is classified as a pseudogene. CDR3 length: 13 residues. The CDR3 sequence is CASSKMVSHEQYF. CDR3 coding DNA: TGTGCCAGCAGCAAAATGGTCTCCCACGAGCAGTACTTC.

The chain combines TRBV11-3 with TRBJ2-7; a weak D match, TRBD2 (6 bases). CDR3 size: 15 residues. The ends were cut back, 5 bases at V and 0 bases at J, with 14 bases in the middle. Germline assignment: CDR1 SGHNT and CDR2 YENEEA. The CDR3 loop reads CASSQGTSASYEQYF. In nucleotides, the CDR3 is TGTGCCAGCAGCCAAGGGACTTCTGCCTCCTACGAGCAGTACTTC. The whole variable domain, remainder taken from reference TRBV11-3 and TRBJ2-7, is EAGVVQSPRYKIIEKKQPVAFWCNPISGHNTLYWYLQNLGQGPELLIRYENEEAVDDSQLPKDRFSAERLKGVDSTLKIQPAELGDSAVYLCASSQGTSASYEQYFGPGTRLTVT.

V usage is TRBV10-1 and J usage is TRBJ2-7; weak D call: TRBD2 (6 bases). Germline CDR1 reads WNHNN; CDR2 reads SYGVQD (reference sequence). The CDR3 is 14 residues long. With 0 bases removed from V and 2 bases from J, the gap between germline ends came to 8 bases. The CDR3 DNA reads TGCGCCAGCAGTGAGTCGTGGACTACCTACGAGCAGTACTTC. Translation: CASSESWTTYEQYF.

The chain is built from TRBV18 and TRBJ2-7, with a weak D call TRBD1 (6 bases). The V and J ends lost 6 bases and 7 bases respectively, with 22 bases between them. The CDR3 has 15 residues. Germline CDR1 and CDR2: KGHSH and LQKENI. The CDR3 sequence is CASSPEQGSAGEQYF. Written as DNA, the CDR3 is TGTGCCAGCTCGCCGGAACAGGGATCGGCGGGTGAGCAGTACTTC.

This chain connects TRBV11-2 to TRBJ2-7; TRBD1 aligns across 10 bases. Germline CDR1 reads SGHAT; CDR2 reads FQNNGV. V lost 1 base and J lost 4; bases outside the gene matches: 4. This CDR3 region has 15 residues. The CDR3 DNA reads TGTGCCAGCAGCTTAGGCGGGACAGGGGTGTACGAGCAGTACTTC. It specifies CASSLGGTGVYEQYF.

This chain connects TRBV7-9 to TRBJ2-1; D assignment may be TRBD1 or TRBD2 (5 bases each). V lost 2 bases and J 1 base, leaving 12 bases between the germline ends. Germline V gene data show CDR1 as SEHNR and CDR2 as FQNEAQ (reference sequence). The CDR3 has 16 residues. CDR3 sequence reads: CASSLPRGPSYNEQFF. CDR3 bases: TGTGCCAGCAGCTTACCCCGGGGCCCGTCCTACAATGAGCAGTTCTTC.

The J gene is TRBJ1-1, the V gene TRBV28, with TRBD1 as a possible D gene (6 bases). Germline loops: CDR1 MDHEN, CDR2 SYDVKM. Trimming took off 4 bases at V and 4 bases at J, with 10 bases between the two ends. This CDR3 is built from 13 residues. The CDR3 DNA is TGTGCCAGCAGTTCCGGACAGCTCACTGAAGCTTTCTTT. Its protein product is CASSSGQLTEAFF.

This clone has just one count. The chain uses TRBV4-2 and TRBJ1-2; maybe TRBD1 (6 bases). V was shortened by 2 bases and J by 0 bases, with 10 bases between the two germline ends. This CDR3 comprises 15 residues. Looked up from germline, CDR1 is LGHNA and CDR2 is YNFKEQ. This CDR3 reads CASSQRQDANYGYTF. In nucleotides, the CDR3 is TGTGCCAGCAGCCAAAGACAGGATGCTAACTATGGCTACACCTTC.

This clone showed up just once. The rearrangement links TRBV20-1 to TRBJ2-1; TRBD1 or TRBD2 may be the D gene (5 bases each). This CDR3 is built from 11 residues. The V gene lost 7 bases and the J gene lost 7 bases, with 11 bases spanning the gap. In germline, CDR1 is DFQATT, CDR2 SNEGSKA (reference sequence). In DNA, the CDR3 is TGCAGTGGGGACGGGCAAAATGAGCAGTTCTTC. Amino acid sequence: CSGDGQNEQFF.

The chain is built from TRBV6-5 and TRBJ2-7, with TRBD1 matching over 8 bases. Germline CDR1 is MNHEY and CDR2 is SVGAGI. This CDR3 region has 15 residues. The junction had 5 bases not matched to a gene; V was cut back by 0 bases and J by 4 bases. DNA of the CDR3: TGTGCCAGCAGTTACTCGGGTCAGGGGGCTTACGAGCAGTACTTC. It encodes CASSYSGQGAYEQYF.

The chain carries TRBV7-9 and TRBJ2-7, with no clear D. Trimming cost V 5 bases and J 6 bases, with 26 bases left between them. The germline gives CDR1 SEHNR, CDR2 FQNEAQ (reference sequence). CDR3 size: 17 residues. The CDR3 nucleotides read TGTGCCAGCAGCCCCATACAGACCAGATCGGCACTACGCGAGCAGTACTTC. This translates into CASSPIQTRSALREQYF.